This T cell receptor (beta chain) was profiled in a study of neoadjuvant anti-PD-1 for oral cavity cancer. Study in general: Before surgery, most patients got three to four biweekly 3 mg/kg nivolumab doses.

Noted time point: after neoadjuvant nivolumab, at surgical resection. Assay used: immunoSEQ multiplex PCR; TCRdb lists only in-frame clones, some missing. The sample yields 20,000 to 25,000 clones, more than 20% seen once. This clone was detected only a few times. The ends were cut back, 5 bases at V and 1 base at J, with 9 bases in the middle. The CDR3 consists of 14 residues. Germline V gene lookup returns CDR1 SEHNR and CDR2 FQNEAQ (reference sequence). J is TRBJ1-3 and V is TRBV7-9, with a weak D call TRBD1 (6 bases). The sequencing used tumor tissue, collected after nivolumab (anti-PD-1) treatment. This clonotype was obtained from a person between 40 and 85 years old with oral cavity squamous cell carcinoma. CDR3 sequence reads: CASSLQGSGNTIYF. The DNA of the CDR3 is TGTGCCAGCAGCCTCCAGGGGTCTGGAAACACCATATATTTT.